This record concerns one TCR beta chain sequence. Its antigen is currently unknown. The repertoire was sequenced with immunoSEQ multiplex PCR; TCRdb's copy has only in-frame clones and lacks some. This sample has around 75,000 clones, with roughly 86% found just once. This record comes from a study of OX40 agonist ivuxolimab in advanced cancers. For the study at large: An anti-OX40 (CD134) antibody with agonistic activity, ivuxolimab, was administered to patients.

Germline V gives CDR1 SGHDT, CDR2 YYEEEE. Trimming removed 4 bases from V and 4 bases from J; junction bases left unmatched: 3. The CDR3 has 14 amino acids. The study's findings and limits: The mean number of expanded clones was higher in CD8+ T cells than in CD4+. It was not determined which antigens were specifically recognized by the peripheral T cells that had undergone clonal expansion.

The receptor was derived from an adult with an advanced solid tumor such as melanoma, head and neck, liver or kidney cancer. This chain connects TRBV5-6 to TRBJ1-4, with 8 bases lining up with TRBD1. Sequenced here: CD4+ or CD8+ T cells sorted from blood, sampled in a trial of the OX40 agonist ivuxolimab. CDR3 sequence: CASSRQGFNEKLFF. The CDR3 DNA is TGTGCCAGCAGCAGACAGGGGTTTAATGAAAAACTGTTTTTT.